This T cell receptor (beta chain) was recorded in a study of T cells in Graves' hyperthyroidism and ophthalmopathy (dated by TCRdb to the late 2010s). With regard to the full study: Peripheral blood samples were taken at the time of initial diagnosis, prior to any treatment. Once sampling was done, hyperthyroidism patients were given methimazole at a starting dose of 30 mg daily, whereas ophthalmopathy patients were given high-dose intravenous methylprednisolone. Whether ophthalmopathy could be predicted prospectively was tested in an independent validation cohort made up of 18 to 20 hyperthyroidism patients plus 17 patients who later progressed to ophthalmopathy. In several Graves' hyperthyroidism patients, the study also compared T-cell repertoires from thyroid tissue with T-cell repertoires from blood. TCR Vbeta CDR3 sequencing of 120 to 150 peripheral blood samples (roughly 43 ophthalmopathy, 75 hyperthyroidism and some 17 progressor patients) is reported in the paper. To identify TCR V-J signatures that set the groups apart, the researchers used a discovery cohort of roughly 100 patients, made up of 40 to 45 with Graves' ophthalmopathy and about 55 with stable Graves' hyperthyroidism. The 100 or so discovery patients were divided at random into training and test sets in a 7:3 ratio.

Stable Graves' hyperthyroidism was defined as the absence of progression to ophthalmopathy over 18 months of follow-up. Hyperthyroidism patients were newly diagnosed, with disease duration under 2 months, and aged 18 to 65 years. Patients with uncontrolled infections, other autoimmune diseases, pregnancy or lactation were excluded. Diagnoses were established on the basis of clinical symptoms, serum thyroxine and TRAb, thyroid ultrasound, and orbital computed tomography. PBMCs were separated from 7.5 to 10 ml of fresh peripheral blood using Ficoll-Paque density gradient centrifugation. Total RNA was extracted with Trizol reagent, and quality was checked on an Agilent 2100 Bioanalyzer. TCR beta CDR3 regions were amplified from RNA transcripts. The first round of RT-PCR for the TCR CDR3 was performed with the HTBI primer set and the Qiagen OneStep RT-PCR kit. Libraries were constructed in a second round of multiplex PCR, after which size selection and purification were carried out. Libraries were sequenced paired-end with 100 bp reads on an Illumina HiSeq2000. On the authors' methods: SOAPnuke was used to process the raw data, throwing out any read that contained adapters or uncalled bases, had a mean Phred below 15, or lacked an exact constant-primer or identifier match. High-quality paired reads were merged with COPE v1.2.5, and unique nucleotide sequences were defined as clonotypes. Clonotypes were aligned to IMGT TRBV, TRBD and TRBJ reference segments using MiTCR v1.1. The analysis was restricted to V-J combinations with a frequency above 0.0001, which together covered 99.2% of the repertoires. A TCS score was defined as the ratio between F50 (clonal expansion) and ExV (chaos), using BLOSUM62-based TCRdist between CDR3 peptides within each V-J. Welch's t-statistics and random forest reduced 450 to 600 V-J features to 13, which were used in a naive Bayes classifier (R e1071). TCRdb reanalyzed the raw reads on its own, using fastp at Q25 for trimming and MiXCR for clone calling, and kept in-frame beta chains. Rows with a matching CDR3 protein are joined into one entry that keeps the most common DNA and genes. The V and J calls reflect TCRdb's pipeline rather than the authors' work. The sample profile shows 500,000 to 700,000 distinct CDR3 sequences; 16% of them were found once. In total, the top ten clones hold 18% of the sample.

This clonotype was seen a few times. Its target antigen remains unknown. Base qualities are not at hand, and no much larger clone is one base apart. What the study reported, not specific to this receptor: Blood samples also contained most of the expanded thyroid clonotypes (frequency above 0.001), which suggests that blood repertoires may reflect thyroid immune responses. In validation, the model predicted progression to ophthalmopathy with 60% to 71% sensitivity and less than 75% specificity, a median of 6.5 months before onset. A 13 V-J signature model separated ophthalmopathy from stable hyperthyroidism, with roughly 88% sensitivity and roughly 84% specificity in cross-validation and 80%/75% in testing. Sample size was not statistically predetermined, and blinding of investigators to group allocation was not performed.

The germline ends are 18 bases apart after V is trimmed by 1 base and J by 8 bases. The CDR3 numbers 15 residues from cysteine through phenylalanine. Only the CDR3 DNA is retained, 45 bases long and in frame from the first base. The germline V gene (reference sequence) gives CDR1 as DFQATT and CDR2 as SNEGSKA. This TCR derives from a woman between 18 and 29 years old with Graves' hyperthyroidism. Specimen: blood. The sequence links TRBV20-1 to TRBJ2-1; D gene: possibly TRBD2, on 6 matching bases. The base sequence is TGCAGTGCTAGAGTGGTTAGCGGCCAGTTCGATGAGCAGTTCTTC. Its product reads: CSARVVSGQFDEQFF.